These T cell receptor beta chains were read from a single sample in a study of cytomegalovirus exposure and HLA in healthy donors. TCRdb keeps only in-frame clones here, not all; method: immunoSEQ multiplex PCR. The sample has tens of thousands of clones. Sequenced material: PBMCs. The receptors shown here come from a woman aged 40 to 50 in good health and CMV-seropositive. CDR3s include the opening cysteine and the closing phenylalanine or tryptophan. Fields, in order: J gene, V gene, D gene, CDR3 DNA, CDR3 protein. The D gene is left open where the match is weak.

J: TRBJ2-5; V: TRBV15; D: TRBD2; DNA: TGTGCCACCAGAGCGGGGACGGAAGGGACCCAGTACTTC; CDR3: CATRAGTEGTQYF
J: TRBJ2-6; V: TRBV7-3; D: TRBD1; DNA: TGTGCCAGCAGCTTAGGACAGGGGGCGCCTGGGGCCAACGTCCTGACTTTC; CDR3: CASSLGQGAPGANVLTF
J: TRBJ1-2; V: TRBV27; D: NA; DNA: TGTGCCAGCAGTTTGCGTCAGGGGTATGGCTACACCTTC; CDR3: CASSLRQGYGYTF
J: TRBJ1-2; V: TRBV5-4; D: NA; DNA: TGTGCCAGCAGCGGAACAGGGCCCCAGGGCTACACCTTC; CDR3: CASSGTGPQGYTF
J: TRBJ1-2; V: TRBV7-9; D: NA; DNA: TGTGCCAGCAGCTTAGACAGTTACTATGGCTACACCTTC; CDR3: CASSLDSYYGYTF
J: TRBJ1-1; V: TRBV2; D: NA; DNA: TGTGCCACCGCACAGGGATGGATCACTGAAGCTTTCTTT; CDR3: CATAQGWITEAFF
J: TRBJ2-7; V: TRBV7-8; D: TRBD1; DNA: TGTGCCAGCAGCTTAGAACAGGGGATATCCTACGAGCAGTACTTC; CDR3: CASSLEQGISYEQYF
J: TRBJ2-7; V: TRBV10-3; D: TRBD1; DNA: TGTGCCATCAGTGACGGACAGGATCCCTACGAGCAGTACTTC; CDR3: CAISDGQDPYEQYF
J: TRBJ1-1; V: TRBV11-2; D: TRBD1; DNA: TGTGCCAGCAGCTTCACACCTGACAGGGGCACTGAAGCTTTCTTT; CDR3: CASSFTPDRGTEAFF
J: TRBJ2-7; V: TRBV5-4; D: TRBD2; DNA: TGTGCCAGCAGCTTCACGGGGGGCTACGAGCAGTACTTC; CDR3: CASSFTGGYEQYF
J: TRBJ2-3; V: TRBV7-9; D: TRBD2; DNA: TGTGCCAGCGGGACTAGCGGGGGGAGGACAGATACGCAGTATTTT; CDR3: CASGTSGGRTDTQYF
J: TRBJ2-7; V: TRBV28; D: NA; DNA: TGTGCCAGCAGTTTAGCCCCGGGCCTAGACAGCTACGAGCAGTACTTC; CDR3: CASSLAPGLDSYEQYF
J: TRBJ1-3; V: TRBV7-2; D: TRBD1; DNA: TGTGCCAGCAGCTTAGTGACAGGGATTGGAAACACCATATATTTT; CDR3: CASSLVTGIGNTIYF
J: TRBJ2-2; V: TRBV7-8; D: NA; DNA: TGTGCCAGCAGGGAAACAAGAAGGGGTTCGGGGGAGCTGTTTTTT; CDR3: CASRETRRGSGELFF
J: TRBJ1-2; V: TRBV9; D: NA; DNA: TGTGCCAGCAGCGTAGGAGGAGGGGCGGTAGTTGGCTATGGCTACACCTTC; CDR3: CASSVGGGAVVGYGYTF
J: TRBJ2-7; V: TRBV19; D: TRBD1; DNA: TGTGCCAGTAGTAAGGGACAGCTCTACGAGCAGTACTTC; CDR3: CASSKGQLYEQYF
J: TRBJ1-4; V: TRBV5-1; D: TRBD1; DNA: TGCGCCAGCAGCTTGGGCAGGGGGCGAGGGGAAAAACTGTTTTTT; CDR3: CASSLGRGRGEKLFF
J: TRBJ2-7; V: TRBV2; D: NA; DNA: TGTGCCAGCTTAGGACAGCCCCTTTATTCTGTTGACGAGCAGTACTTC; CDR3: CASLGQPLYSVDEQYF
J: TRBJ1-5; V: TRBV30; D: NA; DNA: TGTGCCTGGAATTCCTTCAGGGATCAGCCCCAGCATTTT; CDR3: CAWNSFRDQPQHF
J: TRBJ2-2; V: TRBV6-4; D: NA; DNA: TGTGCCAGCAGTGAAGCGAGGGGGTACGGCACCGGGGAGCTGTTTTTT; CDR3: CASSEARGYGTGELFF
J: TRBJ2-1; V: TRBV27; D: NA; DNA: TGTGCCAGCAGTTTATCGATCCTGTTCGGTGAGCAGTTCTTC; CDR3: CASSLSILFGEQFF
J: TRBJ1-4; V: TRBV19; D: TRBD1; DNA: TGTGCCAGTAGTACATGGACAGGGTTTTTACAGGCCGCAACTAATGAAAAACTGTTTTTT; CDR3: CASSTWTGFLQAATNEKLFF
J: TRBJ2-3; V: TRBV7-2; D: TRBD1; DNA: TGTGCCAGCAGCTTACAGGGGGCAGCTAGCACAGATACGCAGTATTTT; CDR3: CASSLQGAASTDTQYF
J: TRBJ2-3; V: TRBV10-3; D: TRBD2; DNA: TGTGCCATCAGTGAGTCTTGGGCTAGCGGGGGGAAAGATACGCAGTATTTT; CDR3: CAISESWASGGKDTQYF
J: TRBJ2-5; V: TRBV5-1; D: NA; DNA: TGCGCCAGCGGTCTAGGGGGACCTCAAGAGACCCAGTACTTC; CDR3: CASGLGGPQETQYF
J: TRBJ1-4; V: TRBV11-2; D: NA; DNA: TGTGCCAGCAGCGCCCCCTCTAGGAGAAAACTGTTTTTT; CDR3: CASSAPSRRKLFF
J: TRBJ2-5; V: TRBV30; D: NA; DNA: TGTGCCTGGGGAACGGCTCCGGACTCCTCGTACTTC; CDR3: CAWGTAPDSSYF
J: TRBJ1-1; V: TRBV11-2; D: TRBD1; DNA: TGTGCCAGCAGCTTAGGGTTCGCCAGGGGGAGGACTGAAGCTTTCTTT; CDR3: CASSLGFARGRTEAFF
J: TRBJ1-5; V: TRBV19; D: NA; DNA: TGTGCCAGTAGTTCCGCCCCGGGAGAAGGGGTCAATCAGCCCCAGCATTTT; CDR3: CASSSAPGEGVNQPQHF
J: TRBJ2-7; V: TRBV27; D: NA; DNA: TGTGCCAGCAGTTTTAGGCACAGGGCGTACGAGCAGTACTTC; CDR3: CASSFRHRAYEQYF
J: TRBJ2-5; V: TRBV7-7; D: NA; DNA: TGTGCTAGCAGCTTACCGGCGGGATCCGGGATCCCGGAGACCCAGTACTTC; CDR3: CASSLPAGSGIPETQYF
J: TRBJ2-2; V: TRBV5-4; D: TRBD1; DNA: TGTGCCAGCAGCTTGGGACAGGGGGCTGTCGGGGAGCTGTTTTTT; CDR3: CASSLGQGAVGELFF
J: TRBJ2-5; V: TRBV28; D: TRBD2; DNA: TGTGCCAGCACCAGCGATTTGGGAGGGCGAGAGACCCAGTACTTC; CDR3: CASTSDLGGRETQYF
J: TRBJ1-2; V: TRBV19; D: NA; DNA: TGTGCCAGCAGCCGACAGGAGTATGGCTACACCTTC; CDR3: CASSRQEYGYTF
J: TRBJ2-7; V: TRBV18; D: NA; DNA: TGTGCCAGCTCACCATCAATAACAGGGATCAACGAGCAGTACTTC; CDR3: CASSPSITGINEQYF
J: TRBJ1-2; V: TRBV4-2; D: NA; DNA: TGTGCCAGCAGCCATAGACAGTCTGCTAACTATGGCTACACCTTC; CDR3: CASSHRQSANYGYTF
J: TRBJ1-4; V: TRBV6-5; D: NA; DNA: TGTGCCAGCAGTCAACCCGACGAGGGCGAAAAACTGTTTTTT; CDR3: CASSQPDEGEKLFF
J: TRBJ2-7; V: TRBV7-6; D: NA; DNA: TGTGCCAGCAGCCTGCGCGAGGGACTGTCCTACGAGCAGTACTTC; CDR3: CASSLREGLSYEQYF
J: TRBJ2-3; V: TRBV18; D: NA; DNA: TGTGCCAGCTCACCCGACAGGGATACGCAGTATTTT; CDR3: CASSPDRDTQYF
J: TRBJ2-7; V: TRBV7-9; D: NA; DNA: TGTGCCAGCAGCTCACAAATTAATCTTCAGACTGACGAGCAGTACTTC; CDR3: CASSSQINLQTDEQYF
J: TRBJ1-3; V: TRBV7-2; D: TRBD1; DNA: TGTGCCAGCAGCTTTGACAGGGGCTCTGGAAACACCATATATTTT; CDR3: CASSFDRGSGNTIYF
J: TRBJ1-1; V: TRBV10-2; D: NA; DNA: TGCGCCAGCAGGGACGGGATAGAAGCTTTCTTT; CDR3: CASRDGIEAFF
J: TRBJ2-2; V: TRBV7-3; D: TRBD2; DNA: TGTGCCAGCAGCTTTTACGGGAGGGGCACCGGGGAGCTGTTTTTT; CDR3: CASSFYGRGTGELFF
J: TRBJ1-3; V: TRBV27; D: TRBD1; DNA: TGTGCCAGCAGGTCGGGGACAGCCACCTCTGGAAACACCATATATTTT; CDR3: CASRSGTATSGNTIYF
J: TRBJ1-3; V: TRBV4-1; D: NA; DNA: TGCGCCAGCAGCCAAGATCGGCCAGGGTTGAGAGGAAACACCATATATTTT; CDR3: CASSQDRPGLRGNTIYF
J: TRBJ1-5; V: TRBV12-5; D: TRBD1; DNA: TGTGCTAGTGGTCCCGACAGGGAAGGGTGGCAGCCCCAGCATTTT; CDR3: CASGPDREGWQPQHF